A single sample is the source of the 21 T cell receptor beta chains below, sequenced in a study of blood T cell repertoires in COVID-19. The repertoire was sequenced with immunoSEQ multiplex PCR; TCRdb's copy has only in-frame clones and lacks some. The sample gives some 300,000 clones, 85% of which show up once; around 4% is in the top ten. Sample: peripheral blood. The source is a woman aged 50 to 65 with active or convalescent COVID-19.

J is TRBJ1-5 and V is TRBV30; D might be TRBD1 (5 bases). V was clipped by 5 bases and J by 5 bases, with 13 bases between them. Germline values: CDR1 GTSNPN, CDR2 SVGIG (reference sequence). The CDR3 covers 13 residues. The CDR3 sequence is CAWGLGLDQPQHF. DNA for the CDR3: TGTGCCTGGGGGCTGGGACTAGATCAGCCCCAGCATTTT.

V gene TRBV28 combines with J gene TRBJ1-4, with D possibly TRBD1 on 6 matching bases. The CDR3 spans 16 residues. The germline CDR1 and CDR2 sequences are MDHEN and SYDVKM. The V and J ends lost 5 bases and 8 bases respectively, with 21 bases between them. In DNA form, the CDR3 reads TGTGCCAGCAGTGGGAAATTCAGGGGAGAAAACGAAAAACTGTTTTTT. Amino acids: CASSGKFRGENEKLFF.

This chain uses TRBV5-5 with TRBJ2-7, with D unresolved. This CDR3 has 15 residues. Trimming took 2 bases from V and 2 from J, leaving 14 bases between them. CDR1 is SGHKS, CDR2 YYEKEE, per germline (reference sequence). The DNA of the CDR3 is TGTGCCAGCAGCTTTACCGGGTCCCTAGCCTACGAGCAGTACTTC. Amino acid sequence: CASSFTGSLAYEQYF.

The chain has TRBV7-9 and TRBJ2-7, with 14 bases aligning to TRBD2. The CDR3 runs 18 residues. Germline V lookup: CDR1 SEHNR, CDR2 FQNEAQ (reference sequence). Unmatched junction bases numbered 6, after V lost 1 base and J lost 1 base. CDR3 DNA: TGTGCCAGCAGCTTAGGGGGGACTAGCGGGAGTTGGTCCTACGAGCAGTACTTC. Encoded protein: CASSLGGTSGSWSYEQYF.

A note on this clone: Other DNA sequences of this sample code for an identical CDR3. V gene TRBV28 combines with J gene TRBJ1-5; D perhaps matches TRBD1 (6 bases). The CDR3 runs 15 residues. V shed 3 bases and J shed 7 bases, with 16 bases lying between them. Per germline, CDR1 MDHEN and CDR2 SYDVKM. The CDR3 nucleotides are TGTGCCAGCAGTTTGGGCCAGGGGTTTAGGCAGCCCCAGCATTTT. It encodes CASSLGQGFRQPQHF.

The V and J genes are TRBV15 and TRBJ1-4; D not resolved. Trimming took off 0 bases at V and 5 bases at J, with 13 bases between the two ends. CDR3 length: 16 amino acids. Germline V gene sequence: CDR1 LNHNV, CDR2 YYDKDF (reference sequence). The CDR3 loop reads CATSRDRGNWNEKLFF. The CDR3 DNA reads as TGTGCCACCAGCAGAGATCGAGGGAATTGGAATGAAAAACTGTTTTTT. The whole variable domain, filled in from reference TRBV15 and TRBJ1-4, reads DAMVIQNPRYQVTQFGKPVTLSCSQTLNHNVMYWYQQKSSQAPKLLFHYYDKDFNNEADTPDNFQSRRPNTSFCFLDIRSPGLGDTAMYLCATSRDRGNWNEKLFFGSGTQLSVL.

V gene TRBV5-1 combines with J gene TRBJ2-7; D might be TRBD2 (5 bases). Trimming took 4 bases from V and 4 from J, leaving 24 bases between them. The CDR3 runs 17 residues. CDR1 SGHRS and CDR2 YFSETQ come from the germline V gene. This CDR3 reads CASSLRLTPDPLYEQYF. In nucleotides, the CDR3 is TGCGCCAGCAGCCTTCGACTAACCCCGGACCCCCTTTACGAGCAGTACTTC.

This clone was seen only a few times. The rearrangement uses TRBV7-2 and TRBJ2-4; TRBD1 agrees at 7 bases. V lost 5 bases, J lost 0 bases, and 7 bases stayed unmatched. The CDR3 is made up of 16 amino acids. The germline gives CDR1 SGHTA, CDR2 FQGNSA. The CDR3 protein is CASSPSGTVAKNIQYF. Here the CDR3 DNA reads TGTGCCAGCAGCCCTAGTGGGACAGTAGCCAAAAACATTCAGTACTTC. Combining the CDR3 with reference TRBV7-2 and TRBJ2-4 gives the whole variable domain GAGVSQSPSNKVTEKGKDVELRCDPISGHTALYWYRQSLGQGLEFLIYFQGNSAPDKSGLPSDRFSAERTGGSVSTLTIQRTQQEDSAVYLCASSPSGTVAKNIQYFGAGTRLSVL.

The V gene is TRBV2, the J gene TRBJ2-7, with 9 nucleotides matching TRBD2. Trimming removed 8 bases from V and 3 bases from J; junction bases left unmatched: 8. The CDR3 has 14 amino acids. Per germline, CDR1 SNHLY and CDR2 FYNNEI. CDR3 DNA: TGTGCCAGCTTGGGGCTAGCGGGACACTACGAGCAGTACTTC. It codes for CASLGLAGHYEQYF.

The V and J genes are TRBV3-1 (or the pseudogene TRBV3-2) and TRBJ2-1; D may be TRBD2 (5 bases). This CDR3 is 14 amino acids long. V shed 4 bases and J shed 4 bases, with 11 bases lying between them. Germline CDR1 LGHDT, CDR2 YNNKEL (reference sequence). The CDR3 here is CASSRDWRYNEQFF. CDR3 bases: TGTGCCAGCAGCCGAGACTGGAGGTACAATGAGCAGTTCTTC.

This chain links TRBV6-1 with TRBJ1-1; the D gene is possibly TRBD1 (5 bases). This CDR3 region has 15 residues. From germline, CDR1 is MNHNS and CDR2 SASEGT. V lost 3 bases and J 7 bases, leaving 18 bases between the germline ends. CDR3 sequence (DNA): TGTGCCAGCAGTGACCAGGGAACGCATCAAGGTGAAGCTTTCTTT. It specifies CASSDQGTHQGEAFF.

The chain carries TRBV15 and TRBJ1-4, with D maybe TRBD1 (6 bases). V was pared by 7 bases and J by 4 bases, with 13 bases between. Germline loops: CDR1 LNHNV, CDR2 YYDKDF (reference sequence). The CDR3 is 14 amino acids. In DNA form, the CDR3 reads TGTGCCACCACTGGACAGACCCTTAATGAAAAACTGTTTTTT. It yields the protein CATTGQTLNEKLFF. The full variable domain, completed using reference TRBV15 and TRBJ1-4, is DAMVIQNPRYQVTQFGKPVTLSCSQTLNHNVMYWYQQKSSQAPKLLFHYYDKDFNNEADTPDNFQSRRPNTSFCFLDIRSPGLGDTAMYLCATTGQTLNEKLFFGSGTQLSVL.

This sequence joins TRBV9 and TRBJ2-5; a possible D gene is TRBD2 (5 bases). The V end lost 0 bases, the J end lost 5 bases, and 5 bases lay between the germline ends. Germline CDR1 and CDR2: SGDLS and YYNGEE. This CDR3 comprises 12 residues. DNA for the CDR3: TGTGCCAGCAGCGTAGGAGGGGAGACCCAGTACTTC. Translation gives CASSVGGETQYF.

This chain links TRBV5-6 with TRBJ1-1; 9 nucleotides align to TRBD1. Germline V CDR1 and CDR2: SGHDT, YYEEEE. This CDR3 is 13 amino acids long. Unmatched junction bases numbered 9, after V lost 4 bases and J lost 11 bases. CDR3 amino acids: CASSRGQGGRAFF. The CDR3 nucleotides read TGTGCCAGCAGCAGGGGACAGGGAGGACGTGCTTTCTTT.

The chain is built from TRBV27 and TRBJ1-2; 9 bases agree with TRBD1. With 6 bases clipped from V and 5 bases from J, the junction kept 7 bases outside the gene matches. Germline V CDR1 and CDR2: MNHEY, SMNVEV (reference sequence). The CDR3 contains 14 residues. The CDR3 coding sequence is TGTGCCAGCAGCGCACAGGGGGCGGGATATGGCTACACCTTC. Translation: CASSAQGAGYGYTF.

V usage is TRBV3-1 (or the pseudogene TRBV3-2) and J usage is TRBJ2-2, with 7 bases fitting TRBD1. This CDR3 has 15 residues. V lost 3 bases to trimming and J lost 6 bases; unmatched junction nucleotides: 7. In germline, CDR1 is LGHDT, CDR2 YNNKEL (reference sequence). The CDR3 loop reads CASSHGTVKSGELFF. The CDR3 region has the DNA TGTGCCAGCAGCCACGGGACAGTGAAGTCCGGGGAGCTGTTTTTT.

Here the CDR3 reads CASSLTRDTEAFF. DNA for the CDR3: TGTGCCAGCAGCTTGACGAGGGACACTGAAGCTTTCTTT. V and J are TRBV11-2 and TRBJ1-1; D is undetermined. Trimming removed 3 bases at V and 3 bases at J, with 8 bases between. There are 13 residues in the CDR3. The germline V gene has CDR1 SGHAT and CDR2 FQNNGV.

This clone was counted a single time. The chain combines TRBV3-1 (or the pseudogene TRBV3-2) with TRBJ2-7; D possibly corresponds to TRBD1 (6 bases). V lost 1 base and J 3 bases, leaving 10 bases between the germline ends. Germline CDR1 is LGHDT and CDR2 is YNNKEL (reference sequence). The CDR3 runs to 14 residues. The CDR3 loop is CASSQGDRSYEQYF. The CDR3, as DNA: TGTGCCAGCAGCCAAGGCGACAGGAGCTACGAGCAGTACTTC.

The rearrangement uses TRBV2 and TRBJ1-4; no definite D call. Germline loops: CDR1 SNHLY, CDR2 FYNNEI. This CDR3 is built from 14 residues. The V end was cut by 4 bases, the J end by 4 bases, with 10 bases between. For the CDR3, the DNA is TGTGCCAGCAGTGGATACAGTGGTAATGAAAAACTGTTTTTT. Encoded protein: CASSGYSGNEKLFF. The whole variable domain, filled in from reference TRBV2 and TRBJ1-4, reads EPEVTQTPSHQVTQMGQEVILRCVPISNHLYFYWYRQILGQKVEFLVSFYNNEISEKSEIFDDQFSVERPDGSNFTLKIRSTKLEDSAMYFCASSGYSGNEKLFFGSGTQLSVL.

The chain is built from TRBV20-1 and TRBJ2-1, with D possibly matching TRBD1 (5 bases). The germline gives CDR1 DFQATT, CDR2 SNEGSKA (reference sequence). Trimming left V 2 bases short and J 12 bases short, with 11 bases between. The CDR3 covers 11 residues. CDR3 loop: CSARQGPRQFF. CDR3 bases: TGCAGTGCTAGACAGGGTCCAAGGCAGTTCTTC.

The chain is built from TRBV7-3 and TRBJ2-3; 11 bases are shared with TRBD2. The germline V gene has CDR1 SGHTA and CDR2 FQGTGA. CDR3 size: 16 residues. V lost 4 bases to trimming and J lost 5 bases; unmatched junction nucleotides: 8. For the CDR3, the DNA is TGTGCCAGCAGCTCCATTAGCGGGAGGGCCGTAGATACGCAGTATTTT. Translating gives CASSSISGRAVDTQYF.